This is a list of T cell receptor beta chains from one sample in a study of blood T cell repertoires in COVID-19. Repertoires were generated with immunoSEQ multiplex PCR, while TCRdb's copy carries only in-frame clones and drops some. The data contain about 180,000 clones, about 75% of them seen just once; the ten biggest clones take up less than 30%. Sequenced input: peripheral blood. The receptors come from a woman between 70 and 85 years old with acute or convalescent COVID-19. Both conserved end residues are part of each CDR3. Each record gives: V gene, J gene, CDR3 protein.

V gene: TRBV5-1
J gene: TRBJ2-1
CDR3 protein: CASSFTGTGGRNEQFF

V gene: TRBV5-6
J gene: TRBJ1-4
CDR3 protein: CASSLAGGINEKLFF

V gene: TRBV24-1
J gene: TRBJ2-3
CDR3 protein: CATSARDRLTDTQYF

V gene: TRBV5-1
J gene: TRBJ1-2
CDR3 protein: CASSLIAQGNDGYTF

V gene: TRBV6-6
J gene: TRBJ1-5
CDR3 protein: CASTLGSLPQHF

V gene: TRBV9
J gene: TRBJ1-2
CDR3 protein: CASSVPPNLSYTF

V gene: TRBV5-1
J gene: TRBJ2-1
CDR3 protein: CASGAGGPYEQFF

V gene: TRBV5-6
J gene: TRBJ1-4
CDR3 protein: CASSFLTGGGEKLFF

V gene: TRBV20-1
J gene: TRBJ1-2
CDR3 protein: CSASLGQGAGGYTF

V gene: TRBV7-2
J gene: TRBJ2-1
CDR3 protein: CASSLVFGEGRNNEQFF

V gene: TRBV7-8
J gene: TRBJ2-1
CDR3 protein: CASSLAASGRDEQFF

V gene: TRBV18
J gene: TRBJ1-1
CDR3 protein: CASSPRGQGGGNTEAFF

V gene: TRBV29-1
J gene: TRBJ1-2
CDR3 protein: CSVARVNYGYTF

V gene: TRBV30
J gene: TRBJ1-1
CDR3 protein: CAWSDRANTEAFF

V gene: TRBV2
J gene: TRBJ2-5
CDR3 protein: CASRNAGLQHRQTQYF

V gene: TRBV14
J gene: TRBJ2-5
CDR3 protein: CASSQDGQDSSGRQETQYF

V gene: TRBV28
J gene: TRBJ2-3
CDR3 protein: CASSRGVAGGEDTQYF

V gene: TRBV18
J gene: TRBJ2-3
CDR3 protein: CASSPPGTLDTQYF

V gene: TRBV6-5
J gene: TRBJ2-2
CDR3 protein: CASSSTSGMIGELFF

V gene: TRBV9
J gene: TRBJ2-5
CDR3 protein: CASSVALGLAGDGGEEETQYF

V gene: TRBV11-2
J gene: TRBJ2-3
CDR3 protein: CASSLSGRAGDTQYF

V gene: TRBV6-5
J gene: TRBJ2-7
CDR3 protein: CASTRTGAYEQYF

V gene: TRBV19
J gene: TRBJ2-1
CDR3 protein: CASSITAAGGSYNEQFF

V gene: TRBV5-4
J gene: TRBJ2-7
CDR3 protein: CASSPGGRYTYEQYF

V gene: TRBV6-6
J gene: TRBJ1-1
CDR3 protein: CASSNLRGLEAFF

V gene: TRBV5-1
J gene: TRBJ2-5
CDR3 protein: CASSLRLAGVGETQYF

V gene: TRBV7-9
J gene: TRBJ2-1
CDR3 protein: CASSFSEFYNEQFF

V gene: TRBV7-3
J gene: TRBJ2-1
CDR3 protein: CASSLRGRSDHEQFF

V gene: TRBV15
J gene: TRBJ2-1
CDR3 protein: CATSRVGEAYNEQFF

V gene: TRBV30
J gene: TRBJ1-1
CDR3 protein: CAWSRLTGPAFF

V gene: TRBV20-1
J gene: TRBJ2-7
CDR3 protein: CSASPSYEQYF

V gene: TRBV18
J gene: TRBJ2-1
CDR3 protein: CASSPPWTADSYNEQFF

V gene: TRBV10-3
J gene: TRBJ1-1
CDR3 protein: CAIRTAPLLNTEAFF

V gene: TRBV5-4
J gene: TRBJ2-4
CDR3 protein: CASSPAEGPNIQYF

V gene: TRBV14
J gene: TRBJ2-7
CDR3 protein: CASSQLAGIMYEQYF

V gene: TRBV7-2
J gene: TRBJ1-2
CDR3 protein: CASSLGTATIYGYTF

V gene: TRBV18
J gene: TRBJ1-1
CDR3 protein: CASSPRTGQMNTEAFF

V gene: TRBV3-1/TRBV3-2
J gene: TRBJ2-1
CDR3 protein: CASSPFFGDSSYNEQFF

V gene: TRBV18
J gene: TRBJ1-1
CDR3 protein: CASSGQGLGNTEAFF

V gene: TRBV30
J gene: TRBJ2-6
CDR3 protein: CAWGQANGANVLTF

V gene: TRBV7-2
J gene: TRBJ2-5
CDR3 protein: CASSSTGGLETQYF

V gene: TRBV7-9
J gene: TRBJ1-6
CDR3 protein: CASNTIGGGSNSPLHF

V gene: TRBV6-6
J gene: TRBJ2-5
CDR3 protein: CASGGSGSSQYF

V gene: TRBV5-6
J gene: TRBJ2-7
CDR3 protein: CASSFRGSYEQYF

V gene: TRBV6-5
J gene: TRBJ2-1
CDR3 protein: CASSSGRANEQFF

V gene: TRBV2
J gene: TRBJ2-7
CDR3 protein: CATRQESYEQYF

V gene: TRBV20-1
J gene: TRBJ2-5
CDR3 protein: CSANDRGRETQYF

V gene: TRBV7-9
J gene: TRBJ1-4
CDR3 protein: CASSGGLGPRNEKLFF

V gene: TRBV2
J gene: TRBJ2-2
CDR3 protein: CASKERLNTGELFF

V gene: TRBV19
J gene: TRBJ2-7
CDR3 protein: CASTSRGTVGEQYF

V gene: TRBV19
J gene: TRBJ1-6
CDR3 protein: CASSIPGNDRVVSPLHF

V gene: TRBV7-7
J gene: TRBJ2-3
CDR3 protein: CASSLGLGQGQDTQYF

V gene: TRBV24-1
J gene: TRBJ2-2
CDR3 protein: CATSDMDRGLGLIGELFF

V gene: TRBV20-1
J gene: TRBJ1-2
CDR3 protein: CSAALQGGYTF